One sample yielded the 22 T cell receptor beta chains listed below, sequenced in a study of cytomegalovirus exposure and HLA in healthy donors. TCRdb's table, derived via immunoSEQ multiplex PCR, lists solely in-frame clones and lacks some. The sample holds about 79,000 clones, over 85% seen once. The specimen sequenced was PBMCs. The source is a woman aged 25 to 39 in good health and CMV-seronegative.

The gene calls are TRBV6-6 and TRBJ1-1; D call uncertain. The CDR3 consists of 14 residues. Trimming removed 0 bases at V and 1 base at J, with 6 bases between. From germline, CDR1 is MNHNY and CDR2 SVGAGI (reference sequence). The CDR3 protein is CASSYSAGNTEAFF. The CDR3 nucleotides are TGTGCCAGCAGTTACTCGGCGGGGAACACTGAAGCTTTCTTT.

Turning to this clone: At one boundary the junction diverges from the germline segment, which might be a read error. The chain joins TRBV6-1 to TRBJ2-7; TRBD1 might be the D (5 bases). The germline CDR1 and CDR2 sequences are MNHNS and SASEGT. The CDR3 has 10 residues. This CDR3 is CASSERGYAF. The CDR3 region has the DNA TGTGCCAGCAGTGAAAGGGGCTACGCGTTC.

This clone was counted once. V is TRBV7-9 and J is TRBJ2-2, with D possibly matching TRBD2 (6 bases). CDR3 length: 16 residues. The germline CDR1 and CDR2 sequences are SEHNR and FQNEAQ (reference sequence). Trimming took 3 bases from V and 1 from J, leaving 12 bases between them. CDR3 region: CASSFRDWGNTGELFF. DNA of the CDR3: TGTGCCAGCAGCTTTAGGGACTGGGGGAACACCGGGGAGCTGTTTTTT.

V is TRBV28 and J is TRBJ1-1, with D tentatively TRBD1 (6 bases). From germline, CDR1 is MDHEN and CDR2 SYDVKM. CDR3 length: 14 amino acids. Between the trimmed V and J ends, which lost 2 bases and 1 base, there was a span of 8 bases. The CDR3 DNA reads as TGTGCCAGCAGTTTAGGACAGCGGAACACTGAAGCTTTCTTT. The encoded protein is CASSLGQRNTEAFF.

The chain links TRBV29-1 to TRBJ2-7; 9 bases match TRBD1. Germline CDR1 and CDR2: SQVTM and ANQGSEA. This CDR3 region has 14 residues. V dropped 4 bases and J dropped 0; count of bases not matched to a gene: 4. The DNA of the CDR3 is TGCAGCGTTGTCGGGACAGGGTTCTCCTACGAGCAGTACTTC. Its translation is CSVVGTGFSYEQYF.

The chain links TRBV30 to TRBJ2-7; 8 bases map to TRBD2. The CDR3 contains 15 residues. V was pared by 0 bases and J by 12 bases, with 16 bases of the junction left unmatched. From germline, CDR1 is GTSNPN and CDR2 SVGIG (reference sequence). The CDR3 DNA is TGTGCCTGGAGTGTACAGAGCGGGAGTGGGGTGAGGGCGTACTTC. Translated, it gives CAWSVQSGSGVRAYF.

V usage is TRBV18 and J usage is TRBJ1-1, with TRBD1 matching 10 bases. The CDR3 consists of 14 residues. The germline gives CDR1 KGHSH, CDR2 LQKENI. J gave up 4 bases and V 4 bases, and 3 bases lay outside the gene matches. CDR3 protein: CASSLRQGATEAFF. CDR3 in DNA: TGTGCCAGCTCACTCAGACAGGGGGCCACTGAAGCTTTCTTT.

This chain links TRBV7-3 with TRBJ1-4; 8 positions match TRBD1. V lost 10 bases, J lost 12 bases, and 22 bases stayed unmatched. In germline, CDR1 is SGHTA, CDR2 FQGTGA. The CDR3 extends over 16 amino acids. CDR3 sequence (DNA): TGTGCCACCAGGGGGCTTGGGACAGACGAAACCGGGGAACTGTTTTTT. Residues: CATRGLGTDETGELFF.

The chain combines TRBV9 with TRBJ2-2; 9 bases line up with TRBD1. CDR1 and CDR2 from the germline V gene are SGDLS and YYNGEE. The V gene end was trimmed by 4 bases and the J gene end by 6 bases; junction bases not matched to a gene: 13. This CDR3 region has 17 residues. The CDR3 sequence: CASSLSGGTGIPGELFF. The CDR3 DNA is TGTGCCAGCAGCCTCTCAGGAGGGACAGGGATCCCCGGGGAGCTGTTTTTT.

This chain uses TRBV7-8 with TRBJ1-2, with a weak D call TRBD1 (5 bases). The V gene's germline CDR1 is SGHVS and CDR2 FQNEAQ. The CDR3 spans 16 residues. V was trimmed by 0 bases and J by 0 bases, leaving 11 bases between them. The CDR3 DNA reads TGTGCCAGCAGCTTAGCGTTGGCAGGGACTAACTATGGCTACACCTTC. As protein: CASSLALAGTNYGYTF.

The J gene is TRBJ1-6, the V gene TRBV7-9; unclear D gene. The length of the CDR3 is 15 residues. V lost 4 bases and J lost 6, with 13 bases in between. Germline CDR1 and CDR2: SEHNR and FQNEAQ (reference sequence). The CDR3 DNA sequence: TGTGCCAGCAGCTCCCAGGTAGTTCCTAATTCACCCCTCCACTTT. Translating gives CASSSQVVPNSPLHF.

The chain recombines TRBV7-9 with TRBJ2-5; D gene uncertain. This CDR3 has 11 residues. Germline loops: CDR1 SEHNR, CDR2 FQNEAQ (reference sequence). V was pared by 7 bases and J by 4 bases, with 7 bases between. The CDR3 spells CASTLRETQYF. CDR3 nucleotides: TGTGCCAGCACCCTTCGAGAGACCCAGTACTTC.

The chain employs TRBV9 and TRBJ2-7, with 8 bases identical to TRBD2. J was trimmed by 6 bases and V by 0 bases; bases with no gene match: 8. Germline V CDR1 and CDR2: SGDLS, YYNGEE. This CDR3 region has 15 residues. In DNA form, the CDR3 reads TGTGCCAGCAGCGTAGGCCAGGGACTAGTCGGCGAGCAGTACTTC. Protein: CASSVGQGLVGEQYF.

This chain links TRBV19 with TRBJ1-1; D is unresolved. With 6 bases removed from V and 1 base from J, the gap between germline ends came to 12 bases. This CDR3 has 14 amino acids. Per the germline V gene, CDR1 is LNHDA and CDR2 is SQIVND (reference sequence). In nucleotides, the CDR3 is TGTGCCAGTAGATCAACAGAATCGAACACTGAAGCTTTCTTT. Translated: CASRSTESNTEAFF.

This chain joins TRBV25-1 and TRBJ2-7; 7 bases are shared with TRBD1. The CDR3 runs to 14 residues. The germline V gene encodes CDR1 MGHDK and CDR2 SYGVNS. With 6 bases clipped from V and 4 bases from J, the junction kept 9 bases outside the gene matches. CDR3 region: CASRAGGSPYEQYF. CDR3 sequence (DNA): TGTGCCAGCAGGGCAGGGGGATCCCCTTACGAGCAGTACTTC.

This clone was seen a single time. The chain joins TRBV6-5 to TRBJ2-5; TRBD1 might be the D (6 bases). The ends were cut back, 2 bases at V and 5 bases at J, with 12 bases in the middle. The CDR3 loop spans 14 amino acids. Germline CDR1 MNHEY, CDR2 SVGAGI. The CDR3 coding sequence is TGTGCCAGCAGTTACGTCAGGGGAAGCGAGACCCAGTACTTC. Translating gives CASSYVRGSETQYF.

V usage is TRBV18 and J usage is TRBJ2-5; D not certain. Trimming removed 1 base at V and 0 bases at J, with 6 bases between. Looked up from germline, CDR1 is KGHSH and CDR2 is LQKENI. The CDR3 contains 14 residues. Written as DNA, the CDR3 is TGTGCCAGCTCACCACAATCAGACCAAGAGACCCAGTACTTC. Translating it yields CASSPQSDQETQYF.

V is TRBV5-6 and J is TRBJ2-5; possible D gene TRBD1, 5 bases. V was shortened by 0 bases and J by 5 bases, with 11 bases between the two germline ends. Germline V gene lookup returns CDR1 SGHDT and CDR2 YYEEEE. The CDR3 is 14 residues long. This CDR3 reads CASSLVGPGETQYF. For the CDR3, the DNA is TGTGCCAGCAGCTTGGTGGGGCCCGGGGAGACCCAGTACTTC.

The V and J genes are TRBV19 and TRBJ1-4; tentative D call: TRBD1 (5 bases). The CDR3 sequence is 15 residues long. CDR1 is LNHDA, CDR2 SQIVND, per germline (reference sequence). Trimming took 1 base from V and 7 from J, leaving 13 bases between them. In nucleotides, the CDR3 is TGTGCCAGTAGTATAGCAAGGGGCCCGGCTGAAAAACTGTTTTTT. This translates into CASSIARGPAEKLFF.

V usage is TRBV18 and J usage is TRBJ1-2; 8 bases line up with TRBD1. This CDR3 region has 14 residues. Germline V CDR1 and CDR2: KGHSH, LQKENI. V lost 1 base, J lost 5 bases, and 3 bases stayed unmatched. The CDR3: CASSPQTGDYGYTF. The CDR3 DNA follows: TGTGCCAGCTCACCACAGACAGGGGATTATGGCTACACCTTC.

This clone appeared a single time. The chain uses TRBV6-1 and TRBJ1-5; D may be TRBD1 (5 bases). V lost 8 bases to trimming and J lost 3 bases, with 14 bases between them. Germline V lookup: CDR1 MNHNS, CDR2 SASEGT. The CDR3 contains 14 residues. Here the CDR3 reads CASEAPGLNQPQHF. CDR3 DNA sequence: TGTGCCAGCGAGGCACCGGGACTCAATCAGCCCCAGCATTTT.

CDR3 region: CASSFNGGTASGNTIYF. In nucleotides, the CDR3 is TGTGCCAGCAGTTTTAACGGTGGGACAGCCTCAGGAAACACCATATATTTT. V and J are TRBV28 and TRBJ1-3, with TRBD1 matching over 7 bases. Germline CDR1 and CDR2: MDHEN and SYDVKM. There are 17 residues in the CDR3. After removal of 3 bases from V and 4 bases from J, the junction contained 12 bases not matched to a gene. Looking up the rest from reference TRBV28 and TRBJ1-3 gives the full variable domain: DVKVTQSSRYLVKRTGEKVFLECVQDMDHENMFWYRQDPGLGLRLIYFSYDVKMKEKGDIPEGYSVSREKKERFSLILESASTNQTSMYLCASSFNGGTASGNTIYFGEGSWLTVV.